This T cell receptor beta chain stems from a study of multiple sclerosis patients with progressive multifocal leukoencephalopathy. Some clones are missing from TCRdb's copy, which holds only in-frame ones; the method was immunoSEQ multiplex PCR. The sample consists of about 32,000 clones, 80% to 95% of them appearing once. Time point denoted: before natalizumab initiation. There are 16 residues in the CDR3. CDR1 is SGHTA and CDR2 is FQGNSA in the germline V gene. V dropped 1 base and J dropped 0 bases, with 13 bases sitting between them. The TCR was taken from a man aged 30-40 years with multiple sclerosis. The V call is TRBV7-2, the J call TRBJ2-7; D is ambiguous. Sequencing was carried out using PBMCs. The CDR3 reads CASSLGGLGFSYEQYF. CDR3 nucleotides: TGTGCCAGCAGCTTAGGCGGCTTGGGATTCTCCTACGAGCAGTACTTC.